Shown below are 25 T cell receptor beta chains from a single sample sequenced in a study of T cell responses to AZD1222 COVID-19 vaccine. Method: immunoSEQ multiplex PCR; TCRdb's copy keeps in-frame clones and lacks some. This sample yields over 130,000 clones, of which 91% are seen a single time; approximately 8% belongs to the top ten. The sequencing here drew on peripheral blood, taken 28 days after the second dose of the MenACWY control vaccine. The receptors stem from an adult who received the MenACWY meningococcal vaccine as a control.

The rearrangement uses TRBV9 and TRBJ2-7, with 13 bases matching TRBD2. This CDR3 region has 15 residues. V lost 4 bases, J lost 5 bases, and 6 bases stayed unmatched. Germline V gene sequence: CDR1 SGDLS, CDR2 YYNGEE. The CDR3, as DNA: TGTGCCAGCAGCACCGGGACTAGCGGGACCCACGAGCAGTACTTC. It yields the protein CASSTGTSGTHEQYF.

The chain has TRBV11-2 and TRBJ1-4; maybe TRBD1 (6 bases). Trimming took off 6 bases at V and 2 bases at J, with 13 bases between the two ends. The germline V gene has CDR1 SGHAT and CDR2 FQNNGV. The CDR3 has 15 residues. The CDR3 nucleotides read TGTGCCAGCAGTTCCAGGGGAAGCACTAATGAAAAACTGTTTTTT. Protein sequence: CASSSRGSTNEKLFF. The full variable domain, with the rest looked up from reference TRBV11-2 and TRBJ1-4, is EAGVAQSPRYKIIEKRQSVAFWCNPISGHATLYWYQQILGQGPKLLIQFQNNGVVDDSQLPKDRFSAERLKGVDSTLKIQPAKLEDSAVYLCASSSRGSTNEKLFFGSGTQLSVL.

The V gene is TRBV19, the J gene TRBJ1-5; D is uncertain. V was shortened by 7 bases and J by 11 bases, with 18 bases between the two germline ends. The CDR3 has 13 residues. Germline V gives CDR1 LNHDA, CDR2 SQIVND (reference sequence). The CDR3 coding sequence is TGTGCCAGTACCCCTGACGCGTCAATGGCCCAGCATTTT. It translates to CASTPDASMAQHF.

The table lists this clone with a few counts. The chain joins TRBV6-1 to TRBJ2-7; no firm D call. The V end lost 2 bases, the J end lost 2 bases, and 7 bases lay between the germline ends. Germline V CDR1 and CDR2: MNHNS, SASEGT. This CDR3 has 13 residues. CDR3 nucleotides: TGTGCCAGCAGTGAACAGTTTGCCTACGAGCAGTACTTC. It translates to CASSEQFAYEQYF.

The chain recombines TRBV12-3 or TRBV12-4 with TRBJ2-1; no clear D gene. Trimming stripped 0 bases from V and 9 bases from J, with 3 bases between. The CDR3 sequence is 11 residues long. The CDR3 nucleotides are TGTGCCAGCAGTTTAGCTGTTGAGCAGTTCTTC. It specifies CASSLAVEQFF.

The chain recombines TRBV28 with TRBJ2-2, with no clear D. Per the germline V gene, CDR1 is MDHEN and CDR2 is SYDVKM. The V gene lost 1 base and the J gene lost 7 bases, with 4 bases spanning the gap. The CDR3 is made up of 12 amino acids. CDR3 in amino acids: CASSLSIGELFF. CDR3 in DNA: TGTGCCAGCAGTTTATCCATCGGGGAGCTGTTTTTT.

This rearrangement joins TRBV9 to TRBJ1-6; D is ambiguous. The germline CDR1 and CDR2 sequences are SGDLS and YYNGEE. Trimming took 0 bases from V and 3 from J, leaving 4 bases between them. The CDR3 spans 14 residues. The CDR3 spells CASSVDSYNSPLHF. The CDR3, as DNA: TGTGCCAGCAGCGTAGACAGCTATAATTCACCCCTCCACTTT.

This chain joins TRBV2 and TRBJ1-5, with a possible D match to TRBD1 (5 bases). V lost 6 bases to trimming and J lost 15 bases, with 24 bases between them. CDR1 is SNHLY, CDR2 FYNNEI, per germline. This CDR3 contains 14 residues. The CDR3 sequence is CASRERDGRGSGHF. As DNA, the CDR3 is TGTGCCAGCAGGGAGAGGGACGGCAGAGGGAGTGGGCATTTT. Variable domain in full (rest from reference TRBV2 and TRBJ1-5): EPEVTQTPSHQVTQMGQEVILRCVPISNHLYFYWYRQILGQKVEFLVSFYNNEISEKSEIFDDQFSVERPDGSNFTLKIRSTKLEDSAMYFCASRERDGRGSGHFGDGTRLSIL.

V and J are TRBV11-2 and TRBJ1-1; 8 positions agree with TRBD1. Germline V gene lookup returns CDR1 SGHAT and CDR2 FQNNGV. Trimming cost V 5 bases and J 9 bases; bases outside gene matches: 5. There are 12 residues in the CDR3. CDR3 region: CASSETGGKAFF. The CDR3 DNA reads TGTGCCAGCAGCGAAACAGGGGGGAAAGCTTTCTTT.

The CDR3 DNA reads as TGTGCCAGTAGTCAGCAGGGAAAAGGCAAGTTCTTC. Translation gives CASSQQGKGKFF. The chain is built from TRBV19 and TRBJ2-1; D is possibly TRBD1 (5 bases). The CDR3 totals 12 residues. The germline V and J ends were trimmed by 5 bases and 14 bases, with 16 bases remaining between them. CDR1 is LNHDA, CDR2 SQIVND, per germline (reference sequence).

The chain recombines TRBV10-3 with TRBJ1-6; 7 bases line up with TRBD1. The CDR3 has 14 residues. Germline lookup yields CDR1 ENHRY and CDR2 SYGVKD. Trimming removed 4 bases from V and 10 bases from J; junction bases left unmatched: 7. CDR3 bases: TGTGCCATCAGTGGGGACAGTTTGGGCTCACCCCTCCACTTT. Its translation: CAISGDSLGSPLHF.

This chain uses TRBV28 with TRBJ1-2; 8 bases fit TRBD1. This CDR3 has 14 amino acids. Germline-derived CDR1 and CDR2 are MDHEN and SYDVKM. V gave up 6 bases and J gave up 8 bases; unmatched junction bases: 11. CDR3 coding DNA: TGTGCCAGCAGCTACGGACAGGGAGGACTGGGCTACACCTTC. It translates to CASSYGQGGLGYTF.

This CDR3 is CASRRRGNTGELFF. The CDR3 DNA reads as TGTGCCAGCAGACGGAGGGGTAACACCGGGGAGCTGTTTTTT. V and J are TRBV28 and TRBJ2-2, with D possibly matching TRBD2 (6 bases). CDR1 is MDHEN and CDR2 is SYDVKM in the germline V gene. There are 14 residues in the CDR3. Trimming shortened V by 6 bases and J by 2 bases, and 10 bases separated the two germline ends.

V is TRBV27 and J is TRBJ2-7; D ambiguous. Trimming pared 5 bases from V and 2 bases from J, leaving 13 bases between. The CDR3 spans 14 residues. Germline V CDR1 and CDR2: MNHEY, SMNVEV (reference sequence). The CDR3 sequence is CASSMDPTTYEQYF. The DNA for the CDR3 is TGTGCCAGCAGTATGGACCCCACGACCTACGAGCAGTACTTC.

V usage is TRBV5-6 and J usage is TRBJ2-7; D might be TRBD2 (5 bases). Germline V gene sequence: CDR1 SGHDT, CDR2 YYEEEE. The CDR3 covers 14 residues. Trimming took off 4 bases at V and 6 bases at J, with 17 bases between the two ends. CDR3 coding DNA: TGTGCCAGCAGCGCGGGTGTCGGGATCGTCGAGCAGTACTTC. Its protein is CASSAGVGIVEQYF. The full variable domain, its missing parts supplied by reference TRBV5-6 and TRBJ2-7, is DAGVTQSPTHLIKTRGQQVTLRCSPKSGHDTVSWYQQALGQGPQFIFQYYEEEERQRGNFPDRFSGHQFPNYSSELNVNALLLGDSALYLCASSAGVGIVEQYFGPGTRLTVT.

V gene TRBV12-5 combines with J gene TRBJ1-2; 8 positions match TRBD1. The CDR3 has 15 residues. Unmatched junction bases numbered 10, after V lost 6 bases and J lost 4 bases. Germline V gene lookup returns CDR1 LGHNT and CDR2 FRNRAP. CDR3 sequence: CASGSGQGYTYGYTF. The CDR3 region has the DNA TGTGCTAGTGGCTCCGGACAGGGCTACACCTATGGCTACACCTTC.

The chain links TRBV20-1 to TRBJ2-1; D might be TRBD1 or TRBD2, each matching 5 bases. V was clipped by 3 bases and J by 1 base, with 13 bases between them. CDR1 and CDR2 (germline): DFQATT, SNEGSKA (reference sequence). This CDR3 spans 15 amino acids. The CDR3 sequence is CSASLRDASYNEQFF. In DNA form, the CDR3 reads TGCAGTGCTAGTCTCCGGGACGCTTCCTACAATGAGCAGTTCTTC.

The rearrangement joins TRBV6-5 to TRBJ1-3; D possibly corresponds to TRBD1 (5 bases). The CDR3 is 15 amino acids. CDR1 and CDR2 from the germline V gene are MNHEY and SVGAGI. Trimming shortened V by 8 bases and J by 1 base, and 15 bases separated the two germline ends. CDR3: CASFSRQTSGNTIYF. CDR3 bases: TGTGCCAGCTTCTCAAGACAGACGTCTGGAAACACCATATATTTT.

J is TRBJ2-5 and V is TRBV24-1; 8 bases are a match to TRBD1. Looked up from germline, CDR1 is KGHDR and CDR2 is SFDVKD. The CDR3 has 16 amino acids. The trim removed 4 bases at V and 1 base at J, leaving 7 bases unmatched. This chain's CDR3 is CATSDGGQEIQETQYF. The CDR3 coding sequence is TGTGCCACCAGTGACGGGGGACAGGAGATCCAAGAGACCCAGTACTTC.

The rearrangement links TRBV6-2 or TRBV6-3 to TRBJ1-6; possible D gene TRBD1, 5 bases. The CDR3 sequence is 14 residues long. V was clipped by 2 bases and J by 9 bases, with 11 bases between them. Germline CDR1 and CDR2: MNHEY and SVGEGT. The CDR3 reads CASSYGGNSSPLHF. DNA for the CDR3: TGTGCCAGCAGTTACGGGGGGAATTCTTCACCCCTCCACTTT.

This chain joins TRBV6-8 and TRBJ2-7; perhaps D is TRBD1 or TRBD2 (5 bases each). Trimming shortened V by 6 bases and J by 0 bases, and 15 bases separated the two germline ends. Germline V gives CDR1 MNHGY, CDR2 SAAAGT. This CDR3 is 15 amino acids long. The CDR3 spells CASRSLEDNSYEQYF. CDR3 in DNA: TGTGCCAGCAGGAGCCTGGAGGACAACTCCTACGAGCAGTACTTC.

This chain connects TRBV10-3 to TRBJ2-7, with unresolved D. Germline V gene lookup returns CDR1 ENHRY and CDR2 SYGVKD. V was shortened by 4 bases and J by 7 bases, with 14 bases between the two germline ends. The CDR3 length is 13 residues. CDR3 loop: CAISVTLAEEQYF. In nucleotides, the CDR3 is TGTGCCATCAGTGTAACTCTGGCGGAGGAGCAGTACTTC.

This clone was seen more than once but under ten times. In DNA form, the CDR3 reads TGTGCCAGCAAAGGGACAGGGTACCACGAGCAGTACTTC. This codes for CASKGTGYHEQYF. The chain links TRBV6-5 to TRBJ2-7; 9 bases match TRBD1. Germline CDR1 and CDR2: MNHEY and SVGAGI. This CDR3 contains 13 residues. V shed 7 bases and J 5 bases; nucleotides not matched to a gene: 6.

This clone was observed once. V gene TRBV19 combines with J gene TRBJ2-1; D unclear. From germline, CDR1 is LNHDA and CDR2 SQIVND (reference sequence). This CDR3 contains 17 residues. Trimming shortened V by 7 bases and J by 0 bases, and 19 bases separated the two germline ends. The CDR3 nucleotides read TGTGCCAGTAACCCTGGTTCTTGGTATGGCTCCTACAATGAGCAGTTCTTC. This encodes CASNPGSWYGSYNEQFF.

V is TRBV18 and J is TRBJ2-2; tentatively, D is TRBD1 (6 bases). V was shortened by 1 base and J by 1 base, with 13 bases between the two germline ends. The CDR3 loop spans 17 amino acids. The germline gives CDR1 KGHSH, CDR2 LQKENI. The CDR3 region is CASSPLPWTVNTGELFF. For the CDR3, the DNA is TGTGCCAGCTCACCACTTCCCTGGACAGTGAACACCGGGGAGCTGTTTTTT.